The 15 T cell receptor beta chains below all came from one sample that was sequenced in a study of siplizumab effects on memory and regulatory T cells. Here immunoSEQ multiplex PCR was the method, and the copy in TCRdb shows in-frame clones only, minus some. Of just over 40,000 clones listed, roughly nine tenths are singletons. Sequencing was performed on naive CD4+ T cells sorted from blood. The receptors stem from a human donor in good health.

The V call is TRBV2, the J call TRBJ1-4; D not resolved. The germline V and J ends were trimmed by 6 bases and 5 bases, with 7 bases remaining between them. The germline V gene has CDR1 SNHLY and CDR2 FYNNEI. The CDR3 loop spans 12 amino acids. The CDR3 region is CASRRVNEKLFF. The CDR3 region has the DNA TGTGCCAGCAGACGGGTAAATGAAAAACTGTTTTTT. The full variable domain, in which reference TRBV2 and TRBJ1-4 provide the parts outside the CDR3, is EPEVTQTPSHQVTQMGQEVILRCVPISNHLYFYWYRQILGQKVEFLVSFYNNEISEKSEIFDDQFSVERPDGSNFTLKIRSTKLEDSAMYFCASRRVNEKLFFGSGTQLSVL.

J is TRBJ2-3 and V is TRBV7-3, with 7 bases matching TRBD1. V was pared by 6 bases and J by 0 bases, with 12 bases of the junction left unmatched. The germline CDR1 and CDR2 sequences are SGHTA and FQGTGA. The CDR3 spans 17 residues. CDR3: CASRPAGDSPSTDTQYF. CDR3 DNA: TGTGCCAGCAGGCCTGCAGGGGACAGTCCTAGCACAGATACGCAGTATTTT. Drawing the rest from reference TRBV7-3 and TRBJ2-3, the complete variable domain is GAGVSQTPSNKVTEKGKYVELRCDPISGHTALYWYRQSLGQGPEFLIYFQGTGAADDSGLPNDRFFAVRPEGSVSTLKIQRTERGDSAVYLCASRPAGDSPSTDTQYFGPGTRLTVL.

The rearrangement links TRBV19 to TRBJ1-6; 8 nucleotides match TRBD1. With 4 bases clipped from V and 2 bases from J, the junction kept 4 bases outside the gene matches. The germline V gene encodes CDR1 LNHDA and CDR2 SQIVND (reference sequence). The CDR3 has 16 amino acids. The CDR3 coding sequence is TGTGCCAGTAGTACCCCGGACAGGGCCTATAATTCACCCCTCCACTTT. Translation: CASSTPDRAYNSPLHF.

The chain carries TRBV10-3 and TRBJ2-2; D tentatively reads TRBD1 or TRBD2 (5 bases each). V was pared by 6 bases and J by 5 bases, with 16 bases between. This CDR3 has 15 amino acids. Germline-derived CDR1 and CDR2 are ENHRY and SYGVKD. CDR3 nucleotide sequence: TGTGCCATCAGGCCTGAGGGGTTGCTAACCGGGGAGCTGTTTTTT. Its protein product is CAIRPEGLLTGELFF.

The chain couples TRBV5-1 to TRBJ2-2, with D perhaps TRBD1 (6 bases). V dropped 3 bases and J dropped 4 bases, with 10 bases sitting between them. Germline values: CDR1 SGHRS, CDR2 YFSETQ. There are 14 residues in the CDR3. The CDR3 DNA follows: TGCGCCAGCAGCTCGGACAGATCCACCGGGGAGCTGTTTTTT. Protein: CASSSDRSTGELFF. Using reference TRBV5-1 and TRBJ2-2 for the parts outside the CDR3, the full variable domain is KAGVTQTPRYLIKTRGQQVTLSCSPISGHRSVSWYQQTPGQGLQFLFEYFSETQRNKGNFPGRFSGRQFSNSRSEMNVSTLELGDSALYLCASSSDRSTGELFFGEGSRLTVL.

J is TRBJ1-2 and V is TRBV5-1, with D maybe TRBD1 (5 bases). V was trimmed by 0 bases and J by 3 bases, leaving 9 bases between them. The CDR3 is made up of 14 amino acids. Germline values: CDR1 SGHRS, CDR2 YFSETQ. DNA for the CDR3: TGCGCCAGCAGCTTGGAGGGGACCGACTATGGCTACACCTTC. Translating it yields CASSLEGTDYGYTF.

This chain uses TRBV19 with TRBJ1-3; D uncertain. With 10 bases removed from V and 2 bases from J, the gap between germline ends came to 15 bases. The CDR3 has 14 residues. From germline, CDR1 is LNHDA and CDR2 SQIVND (reference sequence). DNA for the CDR3: TGTGCCACACGATATCGTGGACCTGGAAACACCATATATTTT. This codes for CATRYRGPGNTIYF.

The genes are TRBV2 and TRBJ1-2; D unresolved. This CDR3 comprises 15 residues. Germline assignment: CDR1 SNHLY and CDR2 FYNNEI. Deletions cut 4 bases from V and 1 base from J, with 13 bases between. The CDR3 region is CASSVEKGYNYGYTF. The CDR3 region has the DNA TGTGCCAGCAGTGTGGAGAAGGGTTATAACTATGGCTACACCTTC.

The chain uses TRBV18 and TRBJ1-4; TRBD1 might be the D (6 bases). With 3 bases removed from V and 6 bases from J, the gap between germline ends came to 14 bases. This CDR3 is built from 15 residues. Germline loops: CDR1 KGHSH, CDR2 LQKENI. Here the CDR3 DNA reads TGTGCCAGCTCACCCTCAGGGGTATGGGATGAAAAACTGTTTTTT. Its protein is CASSPSGVWDEKLFF.

The CDR3 loop reads CASRTETNEKLFF. The CDR3, as DNA: TGTGCCAGCCGGACAGAAACTAATGAAAAACTGTTTTTT. The chain is built from TRBV2 and TRBJ1-4; D is perhaps TRBD1 (6 bases). Trimming removed 8 bases from V and 1 base from J, with 8 bases in between. CDR3 length equals 13 residues. Germline CDR1 SNHLY, CDR2 FYNNEI.

The chain couples TRBV6-4 to TRBJ2-3; 9 bases align to TRBD2. J lost 2 bases, V lost 0 bases, and 3 bases had no gene match. Germline CDR1 MRHNA, CDR2 SNTAGT. There are 16 residues in the CDR3. This CDR3 reads CASSDSPSGVTDTQYF. DNA for the CDR3: TGTGCCAGCAGTGACTCGCCTAGCGGGGTCACAGATACGCAGTATTTT.

The chain recombines TRBV5-1 with TRBJ1-2; the match to TRBD1 covers 8 bases. The V gene's germline CDR1 is SGHRS and CDR2 YFSETQ. The CDR3 runs 13 residues. V lost 2 bases and J lost 8; bases outside the gene matches: 5. The CDR3 DNA is TGCGCCAGCAGCTTCTTGACAGGGGACGGCTACACCTTC. Its translation is CASSFLTGDGYTF.

The chain is built from TRBV6-5 and TRBJ1-2; D perhaps matches TRBD1 (5 bases). The CDR3 length is 15 residues. CDR1 MNHEY and CDR2 SVGAGI come from the germline V gene. The V end lost 6 bases, the J end lost 4 bases, and 18 bases lay between the germline ends. CDR3 sequence reads: CASRIGTPLGYGYTF. Written as DNA, the CDR3 is TGTGCCAGCAGAATAGGGACGCCGCTTGGCTATGGCTACACCTTC.

The chain couples TRBV7-8 to TRBJ2-5, with D possibly being TRBD2 (5 bases). Germline loops: CDR1 SGHVS, CDR2 FQNEAQ. Trimming stripped 5 bases from V and 1 base from J, with 8 bases between. The CDR3 runs to 13 residues. The CDR3, as DNA: TGTGCCAGCAGCCGGACTGTCCAAGAGACCCAGTACTTC. Its protein is CASSRTVQETQYF.

This clone has only one observation. The genes are TRBV7-2 and TRBJ2-1; 10 bases agree with TRBD2. Losses at the gene ends were 1 base for V and 4 bases for J; bases not matched to a gene: 1. Germline V gene sequence: CDR1 SGHTA, CDR2 FQGNSA. The CDR3 extends over 15 amino acids. CDR3: CASSLELAGYNEQFF. CDR3 nucleotides: TGTGCCAGCAGCTTAGAACTAGCGGGGTACAATGAGCAGTTCTTC. The full variable domain, with the rest looked up from reference TRBV7-2 and TRBJ2-1, is GAGVSQSPSNKVTEKGKDVELRCDPISGHTALYWYRQSLGQGLEFLIYFQGNSAPDKSGLPSDRFSAERTGGSVSTLTIQRTQQEDSAVYLCASSLELAGYNEQFFGPGTRLTVL.